Listed below are T cell receptor beta chains from one sample, sequenced in a study of blood T cell repertoires in COVID-19. TCRdb's copy holds only in-frame clones and misses some; the assay was immunoSEQ multiplex PCR. The repertoire holds tens of thousands of clones, with roughly 80% as singletons. Sequencing was done on a sample of peripheral blood. The receptors here all came from a woman aged 80 or over with active or convalescent COVID-19. Both conserved end residues are part of each CDR3. The order of the fields is CDR3 length, V gene, D gene, J gene, clone size, CDR3 DNA, CDR3 protein. The D gene is left open where the match is weak. Clone size is shown for a subset of rows, as once, few, many or a class of expanded clone.

13	TRBV6-6	.	TRBJ1-1	.	TGTGCCAGCAGTAGCACAGGAAACACTGAAGCTTTCTTT	CASSSTGNTEAFF
13	TRBV5-1	.	TRBJ2-5	.	TGCGCCAGCAGCTTGGGGGGCTTTGAGACCCAGTACTTC	CASSLGGFETQYF
19	TRBV5-1	TRBD2	TRBJ2-1	few	TGCGCCAGCAGCTTGGGACCATTTAGCGGGAGGACAACCTTCAATGAGCAGTTCTTC	CASSLGPFSGRTTFNEQFF
12	TRBV7-8	.	TRBJ2-3	.	TGTGCCAGCAGCCCTCGGGGGGATACGCAGTATTTT	CASSPRGDTQYF
16	TRBV5-5	TRBD2	TRBJ2-3	.	TGTGCCAGCAGCCCGCCTGCCCTAGCGGGCACAGATACGCAGTATTTT	CASSPPALAGTDTQYF
18	TRBV3-1/TRBV3-2	TRBD2	TRBJ2-7	.	TGTGCCAGCAGCCAAGTTTTCGGCGGGAGGGCCAAATTCCACGAGCAGTACTTC	CASSQVFGGRAKFHEQYF
18	TRBV4-1	TRBD1	TRBJ2-1	.	TGCGCCAGCAGCCAAGATCCGGGACAAGTAAGACAGGGCAATGAGCAGTTCTTC	CASSQDPGQVRQGNEQFF
17	TRBV18	TRBD1	TRBJ1-2	.	TGTGCCAGCTCTCCCGGGACAGGAGCTTCGACGACCTATGGCTACACCTTC	CASSPGTGASTTYGYTF
12	TRBV5-1	.	TRBJ1-4	few	TGCGCCAGCAGCGGCAGGGCCGAAAAACTGTTTTTT	CASSGRAEKLFF
14	TRBV9	.	TRBJ1-2	.	TGTGCCAGCAGGCCAGGGATGCGCGAGCATGGCTACACCTTC	CASRPGMREHGYTF
14	TRBV29-1	TRBD1	TRBJ1-2	.	TGCAGCGTTGAACTAGGGACAGGAAAGGGTGGCTACACCTTC	CSVELGTGKGGYTF
13	TRBV12-5	.	TRBJ1-2	.	TGTGCTACCCCGCGCGCCCCCCGAGGGGGCTACACCTTC	CATPRAPRGGYTF
12	TRBV5-1	.	TRBJ2-5	.	TGCGCCAGCAGCTTTCCAGGAGAGACCCAGTACTTC	CASSFPGETQYF
15	TRBV27	.	TRBJ1-2	once	TGTGCCAGCAGTTGGCGATTCGGACAATACTATGGCTACACCTTC	CASSWRFGQYYGYTF
14	TRBV30	TRBD1	TRBJ1-2	.	TGTGCCTGGAGTAGACAGGGCCCAAACTATGGCTACACCTTC	CAWSRQGPNYGYTF
16	TRBV27	.	TRBJ2-1	.	TGTGCCAGCAGGGTAGAGGCGGCGGGCGTATACAATGAGCAGTTCTTC	CASRVEAAGVYNEQFF
14	TRBV6-5	.	TRBJ1-4	.	TGTGCCAGCATCACGGCGGGGGGCTTTGAAAAACTGTTTTTT	CASITAGGFEKLFF
16	TRBV18	.	TRBJ1-1	.	TGTGCCAGCTCACCAATGGGGGGGCAAGAGAACACTGAAGCTTTCTTT	CASSPMGGQENTEAFF
14	TRBV6-5	TRBD1	TRBJ1-1	.	TGTGCCAGCCTACCGGGACAGGAGAACACTGAAGCTTTCTTT	CASLPGQENTEAFF
17	TRBV13	TRBD2	TRBJ2-1	.	TGTGCCAGCAGCTTAACAATCTTAACACGGGGGGGGAATGAGCAGTTCTTC	CASSLTILTRGGNEQFF
14	TRBV7-7	.	TRBJ2-5	.	TGTGCTAGCAGCTTGGGGGGGCCCCAGGAGACCCAGTACTTC	CASSLGGPQETQYF
16	TRBV7-2	TRBD1	TRBJ1-3	.	TGTGCCAGCAGCGGGGGGACAGGGGGAACTGGAAACACCATATATTTT	CASSGGTGGTGNTIYF